Listed below are T cell receptor beta chains from one sample, sequenced in a study of CD8+CD57+ T cells in acquired aplastic anemia. TCRdb used MiXCR to reprocess the reads, holding one entry per CDR3 protein. The sample lists fewer than 200,000 distinct CDR3 sequences, about three fifths occurring once. Specimen: sorted CD4+, CD8+, or CD8+CD57+ T cells (not recorded which) from PBMCs. These receptors were obtained from a human donor in good health. Each CDR3 is given with its conserved first and last residue. The D gene is left open where the match is weak. A row's size may be missing; if present it is once, few, many or a size class.

>TRBV5-1|.|few|TRBJ2-1
CASSLQGRGDEQFF
TGCGCCAGCAGCTTGCAGGGGAGGGGAGATGAGCAGTTCTTC
>TRBV12-3/TRBV12-4|TRBD2|many|TRBJ2-1
CASSSRLAGGNEQFF
TGTGCCAGCAGTTCCAGACTAGCGGGAGGCAATGAGCAGTTCTTC
>TRBV7-6|TRBD1|.|TRBJ1-1
CASSVVGGSYTEAFF
TGTGCCAGCAGCGTGGTAGGGGGCTCGTACACTGAAGCTTTCTTT
>TRBV20-1|TRBD1|.|TRBJ1-2
CSARLTDRSLVYGYTF
TGCAGTGCTAGACTTACGGACAGGTCGTTGGTCTATGGCTACACCTTC
>TRBV24-1|.|.|TRBJ2-3
CATSGSASPGPDTQYF
TGTGCCACCAGTGGCTCCGCTAGCCCTGGACCGGATACGCAGTATTTT
>TRBV6-1|.|few|TRBJ2-7
CASSPEAGGASEQYF
TGTGCCAGCAGCCCCGAGGCTGGGGGCGCGTCCGAGCAGTACTTC
>TRBV5-8|TRBD1|many|TRBJ1-6
CASSLLPRGPEGGNSPLHF
TGTGCCAGCAGCTTGTTGCCCAGGGGGCCAGAGGGCGGTAATTCACCCCTCCACTTT
>TRBV2|.|many|TRBJ1-6
CASSGRQPSSYNSPLHF
TGTGCCAGCAGCGGGAGACAGCCGAGCTCCTATAATTCACCCCTCCACTTT
>TRBV7-6|TRBD1|.|TRBJ1-2
CASSSFQGEYGYTF
TGTGCCAGCAGCTCTTTCCAGGGGGAATATGGCTACACCTTC
>TRBV2|.|.|TRBJ2-3
CASSGGVSSTDTQYF
TGTGCCAGCAGCGGCGGGGTTAGTAGCACAGATACGCAGTATTTT
>TRBV28|TRBD2|.|TRBJ2-7
CASSSPLAGAHEQYF
TGTGCCAGCAGTTCGCCCCTAGCGGGTGCCCACGAGCAGTACTTC
>TRBV10-3|.|.|TRBJ1-1
CAISESTTVAFF
TGTGCCATCAGTGAGTCCACCACGGTAGCTTTCTTT
>TRBV10-3|.|.|TRBJ2-7
CVLTVHQSSYEQYF
TGTGTCCTCACCGTGCACCAGAGCTCCTACGAGCAGTACTTC
>TRBV7-2|TRBD2|.|TRBJ2-7
CASTPGSGRLHEQYF
TGTGCCAGCACCCCCGGAAGCGGGAGGCTCCACGAGCAGTACTTC
>TRBV14|.|many|TRBJ2-5
CASSQVRFQETQYF
TGTGCCAGCAGCCAAGTTCGGTTCCAAGAGACCCAGTACTTC
>TRBV20-1|.|.|TRBJ2-3
CSARGLGKGTDTQYF
TGCAGTGCTAGAGGTCTAGGGAAGGGCACAGATACGCAGTATTTT
>TRBV7-9|.|.|TRBJ2-5
CASQEGGQRETQYF
TGTGCCAGCCAGGAGGGGGGGCAGAGAGAGACCCAGTACTTC
>TRBV19|.|many|TRBJ2-1
CASSILPAAQEYNEQFF
TGTGCCAGTAGTATCCTTCCAGCGGCCCAGGAGTACAATGAGCAGTTCTTC
>TRBV11-2|TRBD2|.|TRBJ2-7
CASTSWALAGGFYEQYF
TGTGCCAGCACTTCGTGGGCCCTAGCGGGAGGTTTCTACGAGCAGTACTTC
>TRBV12-3/TRBV12-4|.|.|TRBJ1-2
CASSWGRRPNYGYTF
TGTGCCAGCAGTTGGGGACGCCGCCCTAACTATGGTTACACCTTC
>TRBV24-1|.|.|TRBJ2-3
CATSDPGTISTDTQYF
TGTGCCACCAGTGATCCCGGGACGATCAGCACAGATACGCAGTATTTT
>TRBV9|TRBD2|.|TRBJ2-1
CASSVGSGGDNEQFF
TGTGCCAGCAGCGTAGGTAGCGGGGGGGACAATGAGCAGTTCTTC
>TRBV10-3|.|.|TRBJ2-1
CAISESTEYNEQFF
TGTGCCATCAGTGAGTCGACGGAGTACAATGAGCAGTTCTTC
>TRBV2|.|.|TRBJ2-7
CASRDKIRDSSLQYF
TGTGCCAGCAGAGATAAAATCCGGGACTCCTCGTTGCAGTACTTC
>TRBV20-1|.|many|TRBJ2-7
CSARDGGAHEQYF
TGCAGTGCTAGAGATGGGGGGGCCCACGAGCAGTACTTC
>TRBV7-9|.|many|TRBJ1-4
CASSLVGEKLFF
TGTGCCAGCAGCTTAGTTGGAGAAAAACTGTTTTTT
>TRBV3-1|.|.|TRBJ1-2
CASSHTHGYTF
TGTGCCAGCAGCCATACTCATGGCTACACCTTC
>TRBV24-1|.|.|TRBJ2-3
CAVRGSLTDTQYF
TGTGCCGTCCGGGGCAGCCTCACAGATACGCAGTATTTT
>TRBV4-1|TRBD1|many|TRBJ2-1
CASQGQGHNEQFF
TGCGCCAGCCAGGGACAGGGTCACAATGAGCAGTTCTTC
>TRBV7-9|.|many|TRBJ2-5
CASRLEQVPAQYF
TGTGCCAGCAGACTAGAACAGGTGCCGGCCCAGTACTTC
>TRBV15|.|.|TRBJ2-7
CATSRGRRLSYEQYF
TGTGCCACCAGCAGAGGTAGGAGGCTAAGCTACGAGCAGTACTTC
>TRBV7-9|TRBD1|.|TRBJ1-2
CASSLGLPTGGLGYTF
TGTGCCAGCAGCTTAGGGTTACCGACAGGGGGCCTTGGCTACACCTTC
>TRBV6-2/TRBV6-3|.|many|TRBJ2-7
CASSWDNSYEQYF
TGTGCCAGCAGTTGGGACAACTCCTACGAGCAGTACTTC
>TRBV19|TRBD1|.|TRBJ2-5
CASSVGQGVRETQYF
TGTGCCAGTAGTGTGGGACAGGGGGTGAGAGAGACCCAGTACTTC
>TRBV2|TRBD2|.|TRBJ2-7
CASSPTGLARYEQYF
TGTGCCAGCAGTCCCACGGGACTAGCTAGGTACGAGCAGTACTTC
>TRBV29-1|.|.|TRBJ1-2
CSCRGYTF
TGCAGCTGCCGCGGCTACACCTTC
>TRBV7-2|.|.|TRBJ2-1
CASSLARQGTNQFF
TGTGCCAGCAGCTTAGCCCGACAGGGGACTAATCAGTTCTTC
>TRBV15|.|.|TRBJ2-7
CATSRDRGPSYNEQYF
TGTGCCACCAGCAGAGACAGGGGACCCTCCTACAATGAGCAGTACTTC
>TRBV4-3|.|.|TRBJ2-7
CASSQMQSYEQYF
TGCGCCAGCAGCCAAATGCAGTCCTACGAGCAGTACTTC
>TRBV19|.|few|TRBJ2-7
CASSIEQQANYEQYF
TGTGCCAGTAGTATAGAGCAGCAAGCAAACTATGAGCAGTACTTC
>TRBV7-2|.|many|TRBJ1-5
CASSFMGLNQPQHF
TGTGCCAGCAGCTTCATGGGTCTCAATCAGCCCCAGCATTTT
>TRBV29-1|TRBD1|.|TRBJ2-1
CSVEGQGLNEQFF
TGCAGCGTTGAGGGACAGGGGCTCAATGAGCAGTTCTTC
>TRBV15|.|many|TRBJ1-1
CATSNTPGEAFF
TGTGCCACCAGCAACACCCCCGGTGAAGCTTTCTTT
>TRBV2|.|.|TRBJ1-4
CASSEVLGGQDEKLFF
TGTGCCAGCAGTGAAGTGTTGGGGGGGCAAGATGAAAAACTGTTTTTT
>TRBV20-1|.|.|TRBJ2-1
CSARDFNPSPEQFF
TGCAGTGCTAGAGATTTTAATCCTTCCCCTGAGCAGTTCTTC
>TRBV2|.|many|TRBJ1-1
CASSEGAAEAFF
TGTGCCAGCAGTGAGGGGGCGGCAGAAGCTTTCTTT
>TRBV5-4|TRBD2|.|TRBJ2-7
CASSLDGGWQYF
TGTGCCAGCAGCTTAGACGGGGGGTGGCAGTACTTC